This entry features one TCR beta chain sequence. Its specificity is unknown. The sample's time point: week 3, after first cycle of checkpoint inhibitor. Samples come from before therapy and from week 3 after the first blockade cycle. No patient had earlier systemic cancer treatment, concurrent immunosuppressants, or another active cancer. Repertoires were generated with immunoSEQ multiplex PCR, while TCRdb's copy carries only in-frame clones and drops some. This repertoire shows about 11,000 clones, approximately 90% found once; its top ten account for around 6.7%. The data derive from a study of blood T cell dynamics during melanoma immunotherapy. Study-level background: Standard first-line treatment here was pembrolizumab or nivolumab plus ipilimumab in metastatic melanoma. Whole-study results and caveats: At W3, later disease-control patients showed bifurcated PBMC repertoire changes, unlike progressors.

There are 16 residues in the CDR3. V lost 1 base and J lost 0, with 7 bases in between. The germline CDR1 and CDR2 sequences are SGHAT and FQNNGV. The chain employs TRBV11-2 and TRBJ1-6; no clear D gene. The material was blood, obtained from a patient treated with checkpoint blockade. This sequence originates from a human donor with melanoma. CDR3 sequence (DNA): TGTGCCAGCAGCTTAGTAGCGAGCTCCTATAATTCACCCCTCCACTTT. It translates to CASSLVASSYNSPLHF.